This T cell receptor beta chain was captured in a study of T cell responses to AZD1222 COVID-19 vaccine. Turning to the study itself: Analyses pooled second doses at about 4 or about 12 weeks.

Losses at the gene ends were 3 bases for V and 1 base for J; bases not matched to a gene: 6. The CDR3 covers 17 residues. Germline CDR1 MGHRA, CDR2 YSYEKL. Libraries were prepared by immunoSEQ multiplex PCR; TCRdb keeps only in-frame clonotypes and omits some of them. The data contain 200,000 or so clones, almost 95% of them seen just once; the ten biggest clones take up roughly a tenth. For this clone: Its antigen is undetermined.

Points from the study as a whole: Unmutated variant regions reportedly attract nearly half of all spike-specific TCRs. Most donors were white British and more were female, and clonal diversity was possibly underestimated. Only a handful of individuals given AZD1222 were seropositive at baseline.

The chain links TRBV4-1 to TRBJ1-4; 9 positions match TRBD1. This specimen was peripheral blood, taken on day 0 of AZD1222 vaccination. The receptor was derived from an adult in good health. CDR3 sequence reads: CASSQPGQGKTNEKLFF. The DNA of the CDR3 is TGCGCCAGCAGCCAGCCGGGACAGGGTAAAACTAATGAAAAACTGTTTTTT.